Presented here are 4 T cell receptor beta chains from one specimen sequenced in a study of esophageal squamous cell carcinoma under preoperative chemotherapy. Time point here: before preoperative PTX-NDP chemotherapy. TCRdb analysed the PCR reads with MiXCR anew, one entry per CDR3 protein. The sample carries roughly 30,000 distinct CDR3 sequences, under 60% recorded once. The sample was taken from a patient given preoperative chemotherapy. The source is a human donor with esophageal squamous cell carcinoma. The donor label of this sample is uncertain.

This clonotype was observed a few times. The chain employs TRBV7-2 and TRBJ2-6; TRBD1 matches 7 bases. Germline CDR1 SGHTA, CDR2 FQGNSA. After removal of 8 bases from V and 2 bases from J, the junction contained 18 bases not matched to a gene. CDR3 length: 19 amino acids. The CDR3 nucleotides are TGTGCCAGCCCGCCCCCCGGACAGGCCAGTCTCACTGGGGCCAACGTCCTGACTTTC. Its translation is CASPPPGQASLTGANVLTF.

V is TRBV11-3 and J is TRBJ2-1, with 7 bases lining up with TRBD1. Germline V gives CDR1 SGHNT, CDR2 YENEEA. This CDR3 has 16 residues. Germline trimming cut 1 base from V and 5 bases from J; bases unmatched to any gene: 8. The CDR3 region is CASSLAGGTYHNEQFF. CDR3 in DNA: TGTGCCAGCAGCTTAGCAGGGGGAACATATCACAATGAGCAGTTCTTC.

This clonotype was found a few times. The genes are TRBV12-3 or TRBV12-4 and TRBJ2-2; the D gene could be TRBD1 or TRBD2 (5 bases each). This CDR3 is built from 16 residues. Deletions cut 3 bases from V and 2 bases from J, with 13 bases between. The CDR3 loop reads CASSFLGTANTGELFF. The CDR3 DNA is TGTGCCAGCAGTTTTTTAGGGACGGCAAACACCGGGGAGCTGTTTTTT.

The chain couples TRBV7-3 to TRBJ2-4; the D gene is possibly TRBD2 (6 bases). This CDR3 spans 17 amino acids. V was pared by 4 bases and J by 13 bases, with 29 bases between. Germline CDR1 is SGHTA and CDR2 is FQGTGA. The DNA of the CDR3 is TGTGCCAGCAGCTCGGGACCCGGGGGACGTGACCAAAACACCCAGTACTTC. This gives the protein CASSSGPGGRDQNTQYF.